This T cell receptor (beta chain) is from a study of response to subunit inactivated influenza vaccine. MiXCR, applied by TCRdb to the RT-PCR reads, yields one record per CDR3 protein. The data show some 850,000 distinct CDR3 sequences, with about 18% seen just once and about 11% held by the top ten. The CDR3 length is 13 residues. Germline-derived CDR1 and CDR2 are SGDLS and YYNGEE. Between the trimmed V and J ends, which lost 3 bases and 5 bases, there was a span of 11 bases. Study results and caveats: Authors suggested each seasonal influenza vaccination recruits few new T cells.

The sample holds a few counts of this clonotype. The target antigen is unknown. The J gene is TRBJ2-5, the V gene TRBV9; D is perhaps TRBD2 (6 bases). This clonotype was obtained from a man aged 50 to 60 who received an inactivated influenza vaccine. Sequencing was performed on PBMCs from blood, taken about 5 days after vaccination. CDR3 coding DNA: TGTGCCAGCAGCGAGTCGGGGGAGGAGACCCAGTACTTC. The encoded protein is CASSESGEETQYF.